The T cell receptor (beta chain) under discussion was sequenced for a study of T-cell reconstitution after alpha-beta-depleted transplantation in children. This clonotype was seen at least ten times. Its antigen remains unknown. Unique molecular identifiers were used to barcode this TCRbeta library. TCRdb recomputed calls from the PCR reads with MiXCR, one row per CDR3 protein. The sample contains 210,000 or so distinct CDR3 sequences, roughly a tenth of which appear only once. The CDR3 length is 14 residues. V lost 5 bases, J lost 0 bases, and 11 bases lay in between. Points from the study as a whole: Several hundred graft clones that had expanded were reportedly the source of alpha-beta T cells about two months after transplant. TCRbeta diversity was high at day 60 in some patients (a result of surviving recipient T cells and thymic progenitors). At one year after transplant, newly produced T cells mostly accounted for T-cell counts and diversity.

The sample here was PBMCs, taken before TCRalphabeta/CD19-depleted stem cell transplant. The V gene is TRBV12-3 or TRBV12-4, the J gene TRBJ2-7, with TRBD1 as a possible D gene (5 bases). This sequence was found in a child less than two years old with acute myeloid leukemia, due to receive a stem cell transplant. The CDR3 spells CASSHWGDSYEQYF. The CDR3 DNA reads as TGTGCCAGCAGTCACTGGGGCGACTCCTACGAGCAGTACTTC.